What follows describes a single TCR beta chain. These data belong to a study of blood T cell repertoires in COVID-19. On the study more broadly: Samples of COVID-19 (acute and convalescent) were obtained from the United States, Italy and Spain.

The V end was cut by 2 bases, the J end by 4 bases, with 18 bases between. Germline lookup yields CDR1 SGDLS and CDR2 YYNGEE. This CDR3 is built from 16 residues. In the authors' workflow: Reference gene primer amplification gave estimated nucleated cell counts. The protocol was immunoSEQ multiplex PCR, while the TCRdb copy is restricted to in-frame clones and leaves out a portion. For V, J and clone size, that table is used; D and trimming come from the DNA. The sample lists 180,000 or so clones, approximately 85% occurring once. The sequenced sample consisted of peripheral blood. The genes are TRBV9 and TRBJ2-5, with D maybe TRBD2 (6 bases). The source of this sequence is a human donor with active or convalescent COVID-19. The donor label of this sample is uncertain. CDR3 amino acids: CASSVGGTQGGETQYF. The CDR3 region has the DNA TGTGCCAGCAGCGTCGGAGGGACCCAAGGAGGAGAGACCCAGTACTTC.